The sequence of this TCR beta chain was determined in a study of T cells in Graves' hyperthyroidism and ophthalmopathy (dated by TCRdb to the late 2010s). Turning to the overall study: Peripheral blood was sampled at the time of initial diagnosis, prior to any treatment. To identify distinguishing TCR V-J signatures, a discovery cohort of roughly 100 patients was used, comprising some 43 with Graves' ophthalmopathy and 57 with stable Graves' hyperthyroidism. Prospective prediction of ophthalmopathy was tested in an independent validation cohort of 18 to 20 hyperthyroidism patients and roughly 16 patients who later progressed to ophthalmopathy. The roughly 91 discovery patients were randomly divided into training and test sets at a 7:3 ratio. In addition, the study compared T-cell repertoires in thyroid tissue and in blood from roughly 6 Graves' hyperthyroidism patients. Once sampling was done, hyperthyroidism patients were given methimazole at a starting dose of 30 mg daily, whereas ophthalmopathy patients were given high-dose intravenous methylprednisolone. The paper reports TCR Vbeta CDR3 sequencing of some 140 peripheral blood samples: 43 ophthalmopathy, under 85 hyperthyroidism and 17 progressor patients.

The TCR beta CDR3 regions were amplified from the RNA transcripts. The first round of RT-PCR for the TCR CDR3 was performed with the HTBI primer set and the Qiagen OneStep RT-PCR kit. The libraries were constructed in a second round of multiplex PCR and then size-selected and purified. Paired-end sequencing of the libraries was performed with 100 bp reads on an Illumina HiSeq2000. Concerning the study's data processing: SOAPnuke was used to process the raw data, throwing out any read that contained adapters or uncalled bases, had a mean Phred below 15, or lacked an exact constant-primer or identifier match. High-quality paired reads were merged with COPE v1.2.5, and unique nucleotide sequences were defined as clonotypes. MiTCR v1.1 was used to align clonotypes to the IMGT TRBV, TRBD and TRBJ reference segments. The analysis was restricted to V-J combinations with a frequency above 0.0001, which together covered just over 98% of the repertoires. A TCS score was defined as the ratio of F50 (clonal expansion) to E x V (chaos), with BLOSUM62-based TCRdist applied between CDR3 peptides within each V-J. Welch's t-statistics and random forest reduced around 510 V-J features to about 13, which were used in a naive Bayes classifier (R e1071). The similarity between thyroid and blood repertoires was quantified using the Morisita-Horn index. TCRdb trimmed the raw reads at Q25, called clones with MiXCR and kept productive beta chains. One record per CDR3 amino acid sequence lists the most common genes and DNA. What appears here as the V and J calls and clone size reflects TCRdb's work, not the paper's. The sample table records 800,000 or so distinct CDR3 sequences; about 38% of these occur just once. About 9% of the sample goes to the ten largest clones.

Findings and caveats that apply to the study as a whole: In validation, progression to ophthalmopathy was predicted by the model with approximately 67% sensitivity and 72.22% specificity, a median of 6.5 months before onset. Most expanded thyroid clonotypes (frequency above 0.001) were also found in blood, which suggests that blood repertoires may mirror thyroid immune responses. Sample size was not statistically predetermined, and blinding of investigators to group allocation was not performed. In cross-validation, a model built on a 13 V-J signature told ophthalmopathy apart from stable hyperthyroidism with 85% to 90% sensitivity and roughly 81% specificity, and in testing the same model reached 80%/75%.

A patient counted as having stable Graves' hyperthyroidism if no progression to ophthalmopathy occurred over 18 months of follow-up. Hyperthyroidism patients were newly diagnosed, had a disease duration of under 2 months, and were aged 18 to 65 years. Exclusion was applied to patients with uncontrolled infections, other autoimmune diseases, pregnancy or lactation. Diagnoses were based on clinical symptoms, serum thyroxine and TRAb, thyroid ultrasound and orbital computed tomography. PBMCs were separated from 7.5 to 10 ml of fresh peripheral blood using Ficoll-Paque density gradient centrifugation. Total RNA was extracted with Trizol reagent, and quality was checked on an Agilent 2100 Bioanalyzer. This clonotype turned up a few times. The antigen this receptor binds is unknown. Since a much larger clone is just one base distant, this may be a read error. Sequences SEHNR (CDR1) and FQNEAQ (CDR2) are obtained from the germline V gene (reference sequence). The CDR3 sequence holds 13 residues, the cysteine and phenylalanine included. Only CDR3 DNA remains: 39 bases, in frame from the first base. The germline V end is reduced by 2 bases and the J end by 2 bases; junction bases left unmatched: 0.

The rearranged segments are TRBV7-9 and TRBJ2-7, with 7 bases in between that match TRBD2. The sequencing sample was made of blood. The TCR originated in a man aged 18 to 35 with Graves' hyperthyroidism. The CDR3 sequence is CASSLLAAYEQYF. The nucleotide sequence is given as TGTGCCAGCAGCTTACTAGCGGCCTACGAGCAGTACTTC.